This entry is about one T cell receptor (beta chain). The antigen remains undetermined. Unmatched junction bases numbered 8, after V lost 3 bases and J lost 4 bases. Germline V gene sequence: CDR1 WSHSY, CDR2 SAAADI. The CDR3 length is 16 residues. The entry originates in a study of post-analysis software for immune sequencing data. Across the study: Disease courses included relapsing-remitting, secondary progressive and progressive-relapsing multiple sclerosis. Study-wide points: Co-batched samples clustered tightly together by F measure. Patients used about 5 TRBV segments, including TRBV5-6, TRBV5-1 and TRBV20-1, more often than controls. Compared with controls, patients showed significantly lower normalized Chao1 diversity.

Carried by the TCR beta cDNA libraries were unique molecular identifiers. TCRdb reprocessed the PCR reads with MiXCR, giving one entry per CDR3 protein. Of 600,000 to 700,000 distinct CDR3 sequences listed, approximately 59% were seen once; the top ten hold around 11%. The V call is TRBV10-2, the J call TRBJ2-1; TRBD1 agrees at 8 bases. Sequencing was done on a sample of blood. The origin of this receptor is a girl aged 2 to 10 with multiple sclerosis. The CDR3 region is CASSDGTGTGYNEQFF. Here the CDR3 DNA reads TGCGCCAGCAGTGACGGGACCGGGACAGGTTACAATGAGCAGTTCTTC.